This record concerns one T cell receptor beta chain sequence. Next came a second PCR, run for about 7 to 12 cycles, which used a sample-barcoded 5' primer along with a J-beta primer mix. TCRdb redid the calling of the 5' RACE reads with MiXCR, one entry per CDR3 protein. The table shows fewer than 1 million distinct CDR3 sequences, with more than 40% occurring only once. There are 13 residues in the CDR3. The germline V and J ends were trimmed by 3 bases and 7 bases, with 12 bases remaining between them. This sample is part of a study of blood T cells in healthy people across ages. The sequence was collected from a man aged 55 to 70 in good health. The source material was blood. V gene TRBV12-3 or TRBV12-4 combines with J gene TRBJ1-2; no clear D. CDR3 nucleotide sequence: TGTGCCAGCAGTTTTACAGTTATCCGTGGCTACACCTTC. Residues: CASSFTVIRGYTF.